This T cell receptor (beta chain) was captured in a study of PD-1 blockade in classical Hodgkin lymphoma. General observations from the study: At C4D1, TCR diversity had climbed significantly for CD4+ cells, though not for CD8+ cells. Reasons behind the repertoire differences stay unclear, perhaps disease activity or earlier therapy.

This clone is a singleton in its sample. Its antigen is as yet unknown. This table comes from immunoSEQ multiplex PCR, and its TCRdb copy is limited to in-frame clones, with some not included. The sample has 110,000 or so clones; roughly nine tenths are singletons. There are 14 residues in the CDR3. Trimming removed 7 bases at V and 9 bases at J, with 22 bases between. Germline V gene sequence: CDR1 MDHEN, CDR2 SYDVKM. As to time point: cycle 4 day 1 (C4D1), after 6 weeks of nivolumab. Every patient experienced relapse after autologous stem cell transplantation, and brentuximab vedotin exposure varied.

The genes are TRBV28 and TRBJ2-7; the D call may be TRBD1 or TRBD2 (5 bases each). The material sequenced was peripheral blood mononuclear cells (PBMCs), taken before the fourth cycle of nivolumab. The origin of this receptor is a human donor with classical Hodgkin lymphoma. The CDR3 DNA sequence: TGTGCCAGCACCTTTGGGACCGCAAAAATAGGGCAGTACTTC. As protein: CASTFGTAKIGQYF.